This entry describes one T cell receptor (beta chain). This clone appeared a single time. No cognate antigen has been identified for it. One base away there is no much larger clone; base qualities are not given. Library method: the immunoSEQ multiplex PCR assay. Concerning the study's data processing: A statistical classification framework was built to diagnose cytomegalovirus status from the catalog of TCR beta chain sequences. Sourced from immuneACCESS, this table was stored by TCRdb with only in-frame sequences that have V and J called. A share of the clones is absent; for the studies checked, an unresolved V gene accounts for under half, and the remainder has no known explanation. From that table come the V and J calls and clone size; the DNA was used to work out D and trimming. The sample yields about 110,000 clones; roughly nine tenths were counted once. The ten largest clones represent 1.5% to 2% of the sample.

These data belong to a study of cytomegalovirus exposure and HLA in healthy donors (dated by TCRdb to about 2017). With regard to the full study: The roughly 670 repertoires of the first cohort and the roughly 110 validation repertoires were produced on the same platform, according to a later analysis. Along with the roughly 610-subject first cohort, a separate validation cohort of some 130 different subjects was used. The study aimed to test whether signatures of past pathogen exposure could be identified by cataloging public T cell receptors. The study combined high-throughput TCR immunosequencing, statistical association of individual TCRs with disease status, and machine learning to predict cytomegalovirus infection status. Study-wide conclusions, independent of this receptor: In the study, some 180 TCR beta chains were listed as associated with cytomegalovirus. Across donors, most TCR sequences were observed very rarely, whereas some public TCRs were present in many individuals. It was suggested by the authors that the approach could potentially be generalized to other disease states and immunological phenotypes. The classifier was reported to diagnose cytomegalovirus status with high specificity and sensitivity in both the original cohort and the validation cohort. A later analysis had no HLA typing for the validation cohort, so co-occurrence there was scored across all 110 or so repertoires. In vitro tests confirmed that three of the cytomegalovirus-associated TCR beta chains recognize cytomegalovirus antigens. A later analysis found that TCRs clustered in the first cohort also tended to co-occur in the roughly 120 validation repertoires, with 94% of cluster scores above 0.

The germline V gene specifies SGDLS as CDR1 and YYNGEE as CDR2. The germline V and J ends show losses of 2 bases and 7 bases respectively, and no gene match explains 8 bases of the junction. The CDR3, cysteine through phenylalanine, is 14 amino acids long. The CDR3 DNA has 42 bases and is translated from base 1. The donors were included in the validation cohort of 120 subjects, a group kept apart from the roughly 700-subject first cohort. The rearrangement combines TRBV9 with TRBJ2-7, and 8 bases in between align with TRBD2. Sequenced material: PBMCs. The source is a woman aged 18-30 years in good health and CMV-seropositive. In nucleotides, the sequence is TGTGCCAGCAGCGTTCTGGAGGGCGGGGGGGAGCAGTACTTC. It codes for CASSVLEGGGEQYF.